The rows below give T cell receptor beta chains drawn from one sample of a study of response to subunit inactivated influenza vaccine. Via MiXCR, TCRdb re-called the RT-PCR reads, giving one row per CDR3 protein. Counted here are roughly 290,000 distinct CDR3 sequences, less than 25% occurring once; the ten biggest clones make up 10% to 13%. The starting material was PBMCs from blood, obtained approximately 22 months after vaccination. These receptors all come from a man between 50 and 69 years old who received an inactivated influenza vaccine. The CDR3 runs from the conserved cysteine through the conserved F or W.

TRBV5-6,CASSLVSERGRYNEQFF
TRBV14,CASSQFRNYGYTF
TRBV12-3/TRBV12-4,CASSLLLQVEAFF
TRBV3-1,CASSQNQGDGGYTF
TRBV20-1,CSARVLGGAGYTF
TRBV12-3/TRBV12-4,CASSGTGTSTSYNEQFF
TRBV4-1,CASSQDLGRGPYNEQFF
TRBV29-1,CSVPGQGADTQYF
TRBV6-1,CASSRMGGTEAFF
TRBV15,CATSVRIADTQYF
TRBV12-3/TRBV12-4,CASSDVLGQGARGYTF
TRBV12-3/TRBV12-4,CASSGLSGGAGTPSTDTQYF
TRBV7-2,CASSSKVNQPQHF
TRBV28,CASSPGGFYNSPLHF
TRBV7-2,CASSLGVRAGVPYEQYF
TRBV5-1,CASSLAPGRTDTQYF
TRBV7-6,CASSSGQGTDAQYF
TRBV12-3/TRBV12-4,CASSLGDRAYEQYF
TRBV3-1,CASSQAEFGELFF
TRBV29-1,CSVDRDRSGYTF
TRBV5-1,CASSLELGHRGVGELFF
TRBV30,CAWSVRSEAFF
TRBV7-9,CASSFGRLSSYNEQFF
TRBV4-3,CASSQDTSGGYTGELFF
TRBV14,CASSPRLAVLDEQFF
TRBV29-1,CSVEDMEIQETQYF
TRBV12-3/TRBV12-4,CASSSGGQGRTGELFF
TRBV11-2,CASSLTSVGTGPNIQYF
TRBV12-3/TRBV12-4,CASSTRWGWWPQHF
TRBV7-2,CASSLWLARDEQYF
TRBV4-1,CASSPSSGQGVDQPQHF
TRBV2,CATSRGQGNSPLHF
TRBV7-9,CASSSPAENYGYTF
TRBV20-1,CSARVGQAHYEQYF
TRBV7-2,CASSSSRDTQYF
TRBV6-2/TRBV6-3,CASSLKANYGYTF
TRBV12-3/TRBV12-4,CASSLGGMRQPQHF
TRBV30,CAWSVKGSGEKLFF
TRBV21-1,CASSKDVGQPNTEAFF
TRBV20-1,CSAPPGGNTEAFF
TRBV7-9,CASSLGGPTQYF
TRBV6-5,CASSSLRLTDTQYF